This T cell receptor beta chain was identified during a study of blood T cell repertoires in COVID-19. Study as a whole: Acute and convalescent COVID-19 samples came from the United States, Italy and Spain.

Only in-frame clones appear in the TCRdb table, and some are missing; sequencing was by immunoSEQ multiplex PCR. The sample yields some 270,000 clones, under 95% seen once. The CDR3 length is 13 residues. The V gene's germline CDR1 is MNHEY and CDR2 SMNVEV (reference sequence). The V end was cut by 2 bases, the J end by 5 bases, with 6 bases between. The sample consisted of PBMCs or T cells enriched from blood (not recorded which). This sequence joins TRBV27 and TRBJ2-2; the D is unclear. This receptor was identified in a man aged 35-49 years who had been exposed to COVID-19. The CDR3: CASSLEFTGELFF. CDR3 DNA sequence: TGTGCCAGCAGTTTAGAGTTTACCGGGGAGCTGTTTTTT.